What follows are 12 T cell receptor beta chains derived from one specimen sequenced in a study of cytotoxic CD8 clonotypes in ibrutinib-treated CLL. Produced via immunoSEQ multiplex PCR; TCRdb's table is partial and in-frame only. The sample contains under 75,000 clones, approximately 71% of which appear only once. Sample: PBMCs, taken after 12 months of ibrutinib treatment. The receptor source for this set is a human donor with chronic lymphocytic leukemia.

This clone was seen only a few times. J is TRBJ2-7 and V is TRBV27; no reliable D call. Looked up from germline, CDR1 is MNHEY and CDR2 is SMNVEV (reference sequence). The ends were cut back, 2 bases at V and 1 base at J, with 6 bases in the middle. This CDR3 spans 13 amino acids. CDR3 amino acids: CASSLTRSYEQYF. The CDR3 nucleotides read TGTGCCAGCAGTTTAACCCGATCCTACGAGCAGTACTTC.

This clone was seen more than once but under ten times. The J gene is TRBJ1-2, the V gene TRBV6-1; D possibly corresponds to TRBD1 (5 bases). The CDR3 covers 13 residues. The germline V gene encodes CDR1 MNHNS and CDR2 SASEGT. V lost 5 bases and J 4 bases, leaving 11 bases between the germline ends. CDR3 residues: CASSPRTFYGYTF. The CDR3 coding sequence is TGTGCCAGCAGTCCCCGGACATTCTATGGCTACACCTTC.

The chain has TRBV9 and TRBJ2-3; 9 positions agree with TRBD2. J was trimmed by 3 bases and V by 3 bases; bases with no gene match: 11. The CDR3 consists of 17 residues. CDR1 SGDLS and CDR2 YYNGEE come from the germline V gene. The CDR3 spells CASSAALGGLATDTQYF. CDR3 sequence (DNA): TGTGCCAGCAGCGCCGCCCTGGGGGGACTAGCAACAGATACGCAGTATTTT.

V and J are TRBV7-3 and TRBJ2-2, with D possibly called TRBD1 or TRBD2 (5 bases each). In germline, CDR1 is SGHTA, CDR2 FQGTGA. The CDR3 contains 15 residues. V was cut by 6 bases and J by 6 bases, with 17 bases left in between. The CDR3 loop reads CASSEGKISPGELFF. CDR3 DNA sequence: TGTGCCAGCAGTGAGGGGAAAATATCCCCCGGGGAGCTGTTTTTT.

CDR3 coding DNA: TGTGCCAGCAGTGGGACAGGGTACAACGAGCAGTACTTC. Encoded protein: CASSGTGYNEQYF. J is TRBJ2-7 and V is TRBV28; 9 bases are a match to TRBD1. The CDR3 is 13 residues long. Germline V gene data show CDR1 as MDHEN and CDR2 as SYDVKM. V shed 5 bases and J 5 bases; nucleotides not matched to a gene: 4.

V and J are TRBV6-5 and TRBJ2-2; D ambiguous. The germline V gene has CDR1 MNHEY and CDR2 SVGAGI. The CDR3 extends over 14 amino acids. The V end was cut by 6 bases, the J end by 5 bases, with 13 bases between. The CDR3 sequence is CASRSHGETGELFF. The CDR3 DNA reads TGTGCCAGCAGGTCCCACGGAGAGACCGGGGAGCTGTTTTTT.

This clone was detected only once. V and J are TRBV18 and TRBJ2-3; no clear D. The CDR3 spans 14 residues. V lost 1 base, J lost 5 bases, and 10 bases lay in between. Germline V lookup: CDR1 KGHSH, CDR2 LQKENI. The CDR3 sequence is CASSPLYLLDTQYF. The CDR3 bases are TGTGCCAGCTCACCACTGTACCTGTTAGATACGCAGTATTTT.

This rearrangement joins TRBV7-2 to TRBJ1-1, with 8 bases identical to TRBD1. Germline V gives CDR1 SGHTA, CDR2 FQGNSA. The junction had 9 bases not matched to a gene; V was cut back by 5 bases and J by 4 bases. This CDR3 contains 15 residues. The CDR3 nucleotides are TGTGCCAGCAGCCCAACGTACAGGGGGGTCACTGAAGCTTTCTTT. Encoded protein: CASSPTYRGVTEAFF.

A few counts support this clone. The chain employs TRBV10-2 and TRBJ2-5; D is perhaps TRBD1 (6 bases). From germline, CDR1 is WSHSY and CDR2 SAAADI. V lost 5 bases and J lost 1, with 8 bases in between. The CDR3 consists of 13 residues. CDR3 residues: CASSWGPQETQYF. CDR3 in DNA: TGCGCCAGCAGTTGGGGGCCCCAAGAGACCCAGTACTTC.

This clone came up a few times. The CDR3 is CATSPSGYEQYF. The CDR3 region has the DNA TGTGCCACCTCCCCTAGCGGCTACGAGCAGTACTTC. The chain uses TRBV10-3 and TRBJ2-7, with TRBD2 matching over 7 bases. Trimming at V came to 10 bases and at J to 3 bases, leaving 6 bases not matched to a gene. The germline V gene has CDR1 ENHRY and CDR2 SYGVKD. CDR3 size: 12 residues.

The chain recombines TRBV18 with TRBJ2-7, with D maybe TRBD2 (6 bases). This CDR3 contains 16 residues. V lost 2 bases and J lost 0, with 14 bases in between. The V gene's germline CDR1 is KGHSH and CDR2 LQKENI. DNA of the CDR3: TGTGCCAGCTCACCATTAGCGGCATCATCCTCCTACGAGCAGTACTTC. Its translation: CASSPLAASSSYEQYF.

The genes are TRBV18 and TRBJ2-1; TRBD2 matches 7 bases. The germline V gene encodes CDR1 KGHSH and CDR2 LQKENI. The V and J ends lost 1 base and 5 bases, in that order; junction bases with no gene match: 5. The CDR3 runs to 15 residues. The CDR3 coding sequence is TGTGCCAGCTCACCACGAGGGAGGGCTAACAATGAGCAGTTCTTC. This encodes CASSPRGRANNEQFF.